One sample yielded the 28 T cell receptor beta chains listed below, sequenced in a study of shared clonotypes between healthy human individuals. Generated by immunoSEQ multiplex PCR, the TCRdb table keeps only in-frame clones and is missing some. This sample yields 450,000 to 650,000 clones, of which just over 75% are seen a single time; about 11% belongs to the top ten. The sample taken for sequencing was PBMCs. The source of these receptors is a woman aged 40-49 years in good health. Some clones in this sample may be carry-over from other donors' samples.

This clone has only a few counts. DNA for the CDR3: TGTGCCAGCAGCTTAGGGATTTCGGATCGTGGCTACACCTTC. Amino acids: CASSLGISDRGYTF. V gene TRBV7-3 combines with J gene TRBJ1-2; D not resolved. Trimming cost V 2 bases and J 7 bases, with 14 bases left between them. This CDR3 is built from 14 residues. Looked up from germline, CDR1 is SGHTA and CDR2 is FQGTGA. The variable domain in full, with the rest retrieved from reference TRBV7-3 and TRBJ1-2, is GAGVSQTPSNKVTEKGKYVELRCDPISGHTALYWYRQSLGQGPEFLIYFQGTGAADDSGLPNDRFFAVRPEGSVSTLKIQRTERGDSAVYLCASSLGISDRGYTFGSGTRLTVV.

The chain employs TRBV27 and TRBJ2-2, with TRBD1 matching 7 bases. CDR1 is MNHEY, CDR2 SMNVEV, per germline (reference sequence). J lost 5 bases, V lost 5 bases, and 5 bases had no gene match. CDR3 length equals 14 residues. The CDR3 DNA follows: TGTGCCAGCAGTCCAGGGACAGCTACCGGGGAGCTGTTTTTT. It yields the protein CASSPGTATGELFF.

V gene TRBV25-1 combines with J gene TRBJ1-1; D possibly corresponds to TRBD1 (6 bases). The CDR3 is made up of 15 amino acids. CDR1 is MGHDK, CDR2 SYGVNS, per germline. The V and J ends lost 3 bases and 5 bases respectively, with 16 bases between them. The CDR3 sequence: CASSDKIGQRTEAFF. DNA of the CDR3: TGTGCCAGCAGTGATAAAATAGGACAGAGGACTGAAGCTTTCTTT.

In DNA form, the CDR3 reads TGTGCCAGCAGCTGGGGGACAGGGGGTCACAATGAGCAGTTCTTC. The encoded protein is CASSWGTGGHNEQFF. The chain employs TRBV7-3 and TRBJ2-1; TRBD1 agrees at 11 bases. Trimming cost V 4 bases and J 5 bases; bases outside gene matches: 4. The CDR3 covers 15 residues. The germline CDR1 and CDR2 sequences are SGHTA and FQGTGA.

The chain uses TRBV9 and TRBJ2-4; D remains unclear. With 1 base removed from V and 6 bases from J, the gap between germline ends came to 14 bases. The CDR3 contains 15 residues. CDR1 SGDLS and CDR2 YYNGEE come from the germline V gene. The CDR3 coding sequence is TGTGCCAGCAGCGTACGAGAGACTTGGGGAAACATTCAGTACTTC. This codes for CASSVRETWGNIQYF.

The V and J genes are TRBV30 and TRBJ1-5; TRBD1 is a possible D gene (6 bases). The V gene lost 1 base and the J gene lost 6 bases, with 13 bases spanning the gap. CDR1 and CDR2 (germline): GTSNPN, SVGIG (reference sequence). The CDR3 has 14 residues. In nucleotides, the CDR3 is TGTGCCTGGAGTGCTGGGGGCGAGGGTCAGCCCCAGCATTTT. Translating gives CAWSAGGEGQPQHF.

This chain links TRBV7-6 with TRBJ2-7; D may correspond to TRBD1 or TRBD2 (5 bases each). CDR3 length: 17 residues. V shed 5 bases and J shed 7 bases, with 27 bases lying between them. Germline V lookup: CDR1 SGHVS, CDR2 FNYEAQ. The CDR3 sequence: CASSLVRGEWTLGEQYF. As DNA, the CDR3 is TGTGCCAGCAGCCTAGTTCGAGGGGAGTGGACGCTGGGAGAGCAGTACTTC. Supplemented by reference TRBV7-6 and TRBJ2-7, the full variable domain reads GAGVSQSPRYKVTKRGQDVALRCDPISGHVSLYWYRQALGQGPEFLTYFNYEAQQDKSGLPNDRFSAERPEGSISTLTIQRTEQRDSAMYRCASSLVRGEWTLGEQYFGPGTRLTVT.

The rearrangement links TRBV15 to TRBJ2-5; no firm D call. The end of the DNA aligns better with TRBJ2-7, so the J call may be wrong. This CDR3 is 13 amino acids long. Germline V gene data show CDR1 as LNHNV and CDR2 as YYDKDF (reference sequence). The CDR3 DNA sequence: TGTGCCACCAGCAGAGTTGGCGTGAACGAGCAGTACTTC. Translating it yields CATSRVGVNEQYF.

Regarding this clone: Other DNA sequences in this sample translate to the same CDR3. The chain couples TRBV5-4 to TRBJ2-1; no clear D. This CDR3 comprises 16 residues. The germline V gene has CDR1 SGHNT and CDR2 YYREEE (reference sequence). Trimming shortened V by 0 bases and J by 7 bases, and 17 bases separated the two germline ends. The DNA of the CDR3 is TGTGCCAGCAGCTTGGATCCCGGACCCCAGGTGAATGAGCAGTTCTTC. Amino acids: CASSLDPGPQVNEQFF.

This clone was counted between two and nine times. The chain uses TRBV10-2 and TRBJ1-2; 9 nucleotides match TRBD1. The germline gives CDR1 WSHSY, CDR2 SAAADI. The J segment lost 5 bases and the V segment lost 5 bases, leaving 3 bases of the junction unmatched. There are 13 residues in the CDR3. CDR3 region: CASSRDREYGYTF. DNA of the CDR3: TGCGCCAGCAGTAGGGACAGGGAGTATGGCTACACCTTC.

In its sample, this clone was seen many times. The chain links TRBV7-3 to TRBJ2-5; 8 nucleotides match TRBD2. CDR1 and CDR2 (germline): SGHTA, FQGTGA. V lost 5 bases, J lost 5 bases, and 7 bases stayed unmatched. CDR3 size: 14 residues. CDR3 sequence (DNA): TGTGCCAGCAGCGAGGGGTTAGCGGGGGAGACCCAGTACTTC. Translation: CASSEGLAGETQYF.

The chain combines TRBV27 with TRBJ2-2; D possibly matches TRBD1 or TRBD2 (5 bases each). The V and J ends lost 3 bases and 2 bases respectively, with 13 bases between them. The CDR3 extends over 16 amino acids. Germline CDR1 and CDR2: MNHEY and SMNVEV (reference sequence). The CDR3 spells CASSFRPGLNTGELFF. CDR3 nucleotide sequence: TGTGCCAGCAGTTTTCGACCGGGGCTAAACACCGGGGAGCTGTTTTTT.

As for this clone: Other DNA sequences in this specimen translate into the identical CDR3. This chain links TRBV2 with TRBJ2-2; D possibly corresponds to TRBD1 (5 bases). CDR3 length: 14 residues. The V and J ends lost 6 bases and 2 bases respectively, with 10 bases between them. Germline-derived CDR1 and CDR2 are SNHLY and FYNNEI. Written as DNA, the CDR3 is TGTGCCAGCAGATCCGGACAAAACACCGGGGAGCTGTTTTTT. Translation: CASRSGQNTGELFF.

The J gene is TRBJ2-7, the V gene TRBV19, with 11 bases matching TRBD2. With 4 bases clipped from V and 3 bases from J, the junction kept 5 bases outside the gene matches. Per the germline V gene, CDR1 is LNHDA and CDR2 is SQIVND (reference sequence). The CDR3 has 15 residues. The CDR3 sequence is CASSTGTSGFYEQYF. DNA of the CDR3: TGTGCCAGTAGTACCGGGACTAGCGGTTTCTACGAGCAGTACTTC.

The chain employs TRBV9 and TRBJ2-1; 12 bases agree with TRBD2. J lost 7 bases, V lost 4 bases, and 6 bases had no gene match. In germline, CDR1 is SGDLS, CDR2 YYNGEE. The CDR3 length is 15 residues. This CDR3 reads CASSLAGGPLNEQFF. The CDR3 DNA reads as TGTGCCAGCAGCCTAGCGGGAGGGCCGTTGAATGAGCAGTTCTTC.

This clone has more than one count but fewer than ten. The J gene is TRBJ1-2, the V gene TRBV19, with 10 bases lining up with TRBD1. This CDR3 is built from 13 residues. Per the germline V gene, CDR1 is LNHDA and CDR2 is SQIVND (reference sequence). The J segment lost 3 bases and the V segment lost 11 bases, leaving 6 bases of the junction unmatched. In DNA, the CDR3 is TGTGCCGCTTCCGGGACAGGGGACTATGGCTACACCTTC. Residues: CAASGTGDYGYTF. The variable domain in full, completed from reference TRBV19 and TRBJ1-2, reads DGGITQSPKYLFRKEGQNVTLSCEQNLNHDAMYWYRQDPGQGLRLIYYSQIVNDFQKGDIAEGYSVSREKKESFPLTVTSAQKNPTAFYLCAASGTGDYGYTFGSGTRLTVV.

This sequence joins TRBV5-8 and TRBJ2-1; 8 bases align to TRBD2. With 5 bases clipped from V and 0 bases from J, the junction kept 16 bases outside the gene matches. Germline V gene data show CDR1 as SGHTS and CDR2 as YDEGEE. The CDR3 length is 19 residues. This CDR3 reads CASRTLGGSGGSSYNEQFF. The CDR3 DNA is TGTGCCAGCAGGACCCTTGGGGGGAGCGGGGGAAGCTCCTACAATGAGCAGTTCTTC. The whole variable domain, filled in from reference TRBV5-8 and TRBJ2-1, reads EAGVTQSPTHLIKTRGQQATLRCSPISGHTSVYWYQQALGLGLQFLLWYDEGEERNRGNFPPRFSGRQFPNYSSELNVNALELEDSALYLCASRTLGGSGGSSYNEQFFGPGTRLTVL.

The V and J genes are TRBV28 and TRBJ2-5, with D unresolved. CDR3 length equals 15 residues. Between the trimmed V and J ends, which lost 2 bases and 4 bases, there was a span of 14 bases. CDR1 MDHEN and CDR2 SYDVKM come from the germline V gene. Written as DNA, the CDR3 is TGTGCCAGCAGTTTACTTGGCGGTTCGTTAGAGACCCAGTACTTC. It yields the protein CASSLLGGSLETQYF.

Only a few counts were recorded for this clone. CDR3 loop: CASSLGGGELFF. CDR3 sequence (DNA): TGCGCCAGCAGCTTGGGTGGCGGGGAGCTGTTTTTT. The chain employs TRBV5-1 and TRBJ2-2; no clear D gene. The CDR3 is 12 amino acids. The germline V gene encodes CDR1 SGHRS and CDR2 YFSETQ. The ends were cut back, 0 bases at V and 7 bases at J, with 4 bases in the middle.

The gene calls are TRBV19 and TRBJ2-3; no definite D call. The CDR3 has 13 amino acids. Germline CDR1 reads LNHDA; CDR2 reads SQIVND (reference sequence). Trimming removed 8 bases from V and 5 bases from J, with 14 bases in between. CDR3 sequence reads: CASSPMVEDTQYF. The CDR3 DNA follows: TGTGCCAGTTCGCCCATGGTGGAAGATACGCAGTATTTT.

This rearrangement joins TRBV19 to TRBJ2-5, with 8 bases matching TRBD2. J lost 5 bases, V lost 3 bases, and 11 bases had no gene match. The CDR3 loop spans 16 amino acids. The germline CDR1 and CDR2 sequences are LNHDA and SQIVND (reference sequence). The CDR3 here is CASSIPGRGGGETQYF. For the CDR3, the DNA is TGTGCCAGTAGTATCCCCGGGAGGGGAGGCGGGGAGACCCAGTACTTC. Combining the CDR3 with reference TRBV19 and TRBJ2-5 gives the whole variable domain DGGITQSPKYLFRKEGQNVTLSCEQNLNHDAMYWYRQDPGQGLRLIYYSQIVNDFQKGDIAEGYSVSREKKESFPLTVTSAQKNPTAFYLCASSIPGRGGGETQYFGPGTRLLVL.

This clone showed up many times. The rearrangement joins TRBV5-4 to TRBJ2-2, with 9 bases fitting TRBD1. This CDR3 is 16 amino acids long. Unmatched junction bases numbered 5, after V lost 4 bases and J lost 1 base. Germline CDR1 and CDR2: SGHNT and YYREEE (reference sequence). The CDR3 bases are TGTGCCAGCAGCCGGGGACAGGGTTTGAACACCGGGGAGCTGTTTTTT. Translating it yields CASSRGQGLNTGELFF.

The CDR3 spells CASSYSIGTSGGRQFF. The CDR3 DNA follows: TGTGCCAGCAGTTACTCGATAGGGACTAGCGGGGGCCGACAGTTCTTC. J is TRBJ2-1 and V is TRBV6-5; 14 nucleotides align to TRBD2. V was pared by 0 bases and J by 13 bases, with 8 bases of the junction left unmatched. This CDR3 is 16 amino acids long. Germline V gives CDR1 MNHEY, CDR2 SVGAGI.

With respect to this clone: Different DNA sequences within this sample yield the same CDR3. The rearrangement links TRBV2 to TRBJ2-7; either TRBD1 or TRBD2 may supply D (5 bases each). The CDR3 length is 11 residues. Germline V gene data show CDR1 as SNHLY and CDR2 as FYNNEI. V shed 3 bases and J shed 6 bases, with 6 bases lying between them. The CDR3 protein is CASSERGEQYF. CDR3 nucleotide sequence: TGTGCCAGCAGTGAGAGGGGCGAGCAGTACTTC.

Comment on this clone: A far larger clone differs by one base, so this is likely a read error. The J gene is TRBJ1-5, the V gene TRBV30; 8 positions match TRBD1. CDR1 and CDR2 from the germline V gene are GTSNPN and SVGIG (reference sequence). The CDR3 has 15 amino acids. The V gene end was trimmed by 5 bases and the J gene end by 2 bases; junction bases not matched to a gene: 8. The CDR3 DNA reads TGTGCCTGGGGCCCCTTGGGACAGGGCAATCAGCCCCAGCATTTT. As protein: CAWGPLGQGNQPQHF.

The CDR3: CASSLLGTGNEQYF. For the CDR3, the DNA is TGTGCCAGCAGCTTATTGGGGACAGGGAACGAGCAGTACTTC. The chain joins TRBV7-9 to TRBJ2-7, with 9 nucleotides matching TRBD1. From germline, CDR1 is SEHNR and CDR2 FQNEAQ (reference sequence). CDR3 size: 14 residues. With V trimmed by 2 bases and J by 5 bases, 4 bases remained unmatched.

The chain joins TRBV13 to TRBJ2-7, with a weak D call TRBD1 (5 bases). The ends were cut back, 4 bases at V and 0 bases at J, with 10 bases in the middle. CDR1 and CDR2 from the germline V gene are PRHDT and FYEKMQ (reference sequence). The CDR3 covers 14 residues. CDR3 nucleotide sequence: TGTGCCAGCAGCTCGACAGCGTCCTCCTACGAGCAGTACTTC. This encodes CASSSTASSYEQYF.

The CDR3 bases are TGTGCCAGCAGTTTATTGGACAGGATGAACACTGAAGCTTTCTTT. Translating gives CASSLLDRMNTEAFF. This sequence joins TRBV28 and TRBJ1-1; 7 nucleotides agree with TRBD1. Germline V gene data show CDR1 as MDHEN and CDR2 as SYDVKM. V gave up 1 base and J gave up 0 bases; unmatched junction bases: 2. The CDR3 is made up of 15 amino acids.